Below are 24 T cell receptor beta chains sequenced from a single sample in a study of OX40 agonist ivuxolimab in advanced cancers. Libraries were prepared by immunoSEQ multiplex PCR; TCRdb keeps only in-frame clonotypes and omits some of them. The profile shows approximately 58,000 clones, 75% to 80% of them singletons. This specimen consisted of CD4+ or CD8+ T cells sorted from blood, obtained in a trial of the OX40 agonist ivuxolimab. The receptor set was obtained from an adult with an advanced solid tumor such as melanoma, head and neck, liver or kidney cancer.

The V and J genes are TRBV6-5 and TRBJ2-1; TRBD2 agrees at 7 bases. This CDR3 region has 15 residues. Germline-derived CDR1 and CDR2 are MNHEY and SVGAGI. After removal of 2 bases from V and 4 bases from J, the junction contained 5 bases not matched to a gene. The CDR3 DNA is TGTGCCAGCAGTTACCGGGAGGTTCCTTACAATGAGCAGTTCTTC. This translates into CASSYREVPYNEQFF.

This rearrangement joins TRBV6-5 to TRBJ2-3, with D possibly matching TRBD2 (6 bases). V was trimmed by 6 bases and J by 2 bases, leaving 9 bases between them. CDR3 length equals 13 residues. Germline CDR1 is MNHEY and CDR2 is SVGAGI. The CDR3 loop reads CASRRDFTDTQYF. CDR3 coding DNA: TGTGCCAGCAGAAGGGACTTCACAGATACGCAGTATTTT.

The genes are TRBV2 and TRBJ1-5; a weak D match, TRBD1 (6 bases). Between the trimmed V and J ends, which lost 6 bases and 6 bases, there was a span of 12 bases. The germline CDR1 and CDR2 sequences are SNHLY and FYNNEI. The length of the CDR3 is 13 residues. Here the CDR3 reads CASSLGGGQPQHF. The DNA of the CDR3 is TGTGCCAGCAGCCTCGGGGGCGGTCAGCCCCAGCATTTT.

The chain joins TRBV15 to TRBJ2-1, with 7 bases that match TRBD2. The germline CDR1 and CDR2 sequences are LNHNV and YYDKDF (reference sequence). Unmatched junction bases numbered 1, after V lost 0 bases and J lost 8 bases. The CDR3 is 13 amino acids. This CDR3 reads CATSRDRGDEQFF. CDR3 bases: TGTGCCACCAGCAGAGATCGGGGGGATGAGCAGTTCTTC.

V is TRBV6-6 and J is TRBJ1-1, with D uncertain. The CDR3 totals 12 residues. Trimming pared 6 bases from V and 8 bases from J, leaving 13 bases between. Per the germline V gene, CDR1 is MNHNY and CDR2 is SVGAGI (reference sequence). CDR3 nucleotide sequence: TGTGCCAGCAGCACTCCTTGGGAAGAAGCTTTCTTT. This codes for CASSTPWEEAFF.

This clone appeared a few times. The chain uses TRBV7-9 and TRBJ1-2, with D perhaps matching TRBD1 (5 bases). The CDR3 length is 13 residues. Germline CDR1 SEHNR, CDR2 FQNEAQ (reference sequence). The V end lost 6 bases, the J end lost 4 bases, and 12 bases lay between the germline ends. The CDR3 nucleotides are TGTGCCAGCAGGCGACAGAGCTCCTATGGCTACACCTTC. It specifies CASRRQSSYGYTF.

This chain links TRBV7-3 with TRBJ1-2, with TRBD1 matching 7 bases. J lost 11 bases, V lost 2 bases, and 8 bases had no gene match. The CDR3 consists of 13 residues. Germline CDR1 and CDR2: SGHTA and FQGTGA. CDR3 in amino acids: CASSLARGQPYTF. The CDR3 DNA is TGTGCCAGCAGCTTAGCGCGGGGACAGCCATACACCTTC.

This chain links TRBV5-6 with TRBJ2-7; TRBD2 matches at 7 bases. The junction had 2 bases not matched to a gene; V was cut back by 0 bases and J by 5 bases. The CDR3 consists of 13 residues. CDR1 is SGHDT and CDR2 is YYEEEE in the germline V gene. The CDR3 loop is CASSLGRGDEQYF. DNA for the CDR3: TGTGCCAGCAGCTTGGGCCGGGGGGACGAGCAGTACTTC.

V gene TRBV11-3 combines with J gene TRBJ2-7; D perhaps matches TRBD1 (5 bases). CDR1 is SGHNT and CDR2 is YENEEA in the germline V gene. This CDR3 comprises 14 residues. Trimming took off 8 bases at V and 6 bases at J, with 20 bases between the two ends. The CDR3 region is CASSWGRALIEQYF. CDR3 coding DNA: TGTGCCAGCTCATGGGGCAGGGCGTTAATCGAGCAGTACTTC.

This rearrangement joins TRBV10-3 to TRBJ1-1, with unresolved D. The CDR3 runs 19 residues. Germline V gives CDR1 ENHRY, CDR2 SYGVKD. The V end lost 6 bases, the J end lost 0 bases, and 26 bases lay between the germline ends. CDR3 coding DNA: TGTGCCATCAGACGTCAATTAAGCTGGAACGGGCCAATGAACACTGAAGCTTTCTTT. Encoded protein: CAIRRQLSWNGPMNTEAFF.

V usage is TRBV7-3 and J usage is TRBJ2-7; 9 bases fit TRBD2. The CDR3 totals 15 residues. CDR1 is SGHTA, CDR2 FQGTGA, per germline. V was clipped by 4 bases and J by 5 bases; unmatched bases: 9. The CDR3 loop is CASSSSGRTLHEQYF. CDR3 bases: TGTGCCAGCAGCTCCAGCGGGAGGACCCTCCACGAGCAGTACTTC.

Written as DNA, the CDR3 is TGTGCCAGCAGTGAAGCCAAATCTTCGGCAGGGATCTCACCCCTCCACTTT. Residues: CASSEAKSSAGISPLHF. The V call is TRBV6-1, the J call TRBJ1-6; D possibly corresponds to TRBD1 (5 bases). The V and J ends lost 0 bases and 10 bases respectively, with 19 bases between them. Germline V gives CDR1 MNHNS, CDR2 SASEGT. The CDR3 spans 17 residues.

This chain connects TRBV28 to TRBJ1-1; D unclear. This CDR3 has 12 residues. The germline V and J ends were trimmed by 7 bases and 4 bases, with 10 bases remaining between them. From germline, CDR1 is MDHEN and CDR2 SYDVKM. CDR3 sequence: CASTTHPTEAFF. CDR3 DNA: TGTGCCAGCACGACACACCCCACTGAAGCTTTCTTT.

DNA for the CDR3: TGTGCCAGTAGTAGCCGGGGGCGAGGGGGGGAGCTGTTTTTT. Its protein is CASSSRGRGGELFF. The rearrangement joins TRBV19 to TRBJ2-2; D may correspond to TRBD1 or TRBD2 (6 bases each). Trimming removed 4 bases at V and 8 bases at J, with 14 bases between. CDR1 and CDR2 (germline): LNHDA, SQIVND (reference sequence). The CDR3 has 14 residues.

The chain is built from TRBV18 and TRBJ2-7; 8 nucleotides match TRBD2. Germline CDR1 and CDR2: KGHSH and LQKENI. The CDR3 is made up of 15 amino acids. V shed 4 bases, J shed 2 bases, and the junction held 7 bases outside the gene matches. The CDR3 bases are TGTGCCAGCTCACTGTTAGCGGGGCCGGCCTACGAGCAGTACTTC. Its protein product is CASSLLAGPAYEQYF.

The gene calls are TRBV12-5 and TRBJ1-6; D is possibly TRBD1 (5 bases). V was cut by 1 base and J by 4 bases, with 11 bases left in between. The CDR3 spans 16 residues. Germline V gives CDR1 LGHNT, CDR2 FRNRAP. CDR3 bases: TGTGCTAGTGGTTTGGACCGGGACGCATATAATTCACCCCTCCACTTT. This gives the protein CASGLDRDAYNSPLHF.

This chain uses TRBV28 with TRBJ2-1; 12 bases are a match to TRBD2. Losses at the gene ends were 8 bases for V and 5 bases for J; bases not matched to a gene: 4. CDR3 size: 14 residues. CDR1 and CDR2 (germline): MDHEN, SYDVKM. CDR3 sequence (DNA): TGTGCCAGCCTTCGGACTAGCGGGAACAATGAGCAGTTCTTC. Translating it yields CASLRTSGNNEQFF.

In its sample, this clone was seen a few times. The chain is built from TRBV7-6 and TRBJ2-7; 12 bases are shared with TRBD1. V gave up 5 bases and J gave up 6 bases; unmatched junction bases: 5. The CDR3 runs 14 residues. CDR1 SGHVS and CDR2 FNYEAQ come from the germline V gene. This CDR3 is CASSTGTGGGEQYF. The CDR3 DNA reads TGTGCCAGCAGCACCGGGACAGGGGGCGGCGAGCAGTACTTC. Together with reference TRBV7-6 and TRBJ2-7, the CDR3 gives the full variable domain: GAGVSQSPRYKVTKRGQDVALRCDPISGHVSLYWYRQALGQGPEFLTYFNYEAQQDKSGLPNDRFSAERPEGSISTLTIQRTEQRDSAMYRCASSTGTGGGEQYFGPGTRLTVT.

The chain combines TRBV6-1 with TRBJ1-2; D possibly corresponds to TRBD1 (5 bases). The CDR3 covers 13 residues. The germline V gene has CDR1 MNHNS and CDR2 SASEGT. V lost 3 bases and J 3 bases, leaving 8 bases between the germline ends. As DNA, the CDR3 is TGTGCCAGCAGTGATGAGGGGTACTATGGCTACACCTTC. Its translation is CASSDEGYYGYTF.

This chain links TRBV6-6 with TRBJ1-2; 7 bases are shared with TRBD1. Germline-derived CDR1 and CDR2 are MNHNY and SVGAGI (reference sequence). There are 15 residues in the CDR3. V lost 0 bases and J lost 7; bases outside the gene matches: 8. The CDR3 DNA is TGTGCCAGCAGTTACTCGCACAGGGGATCCTCTGGCTACACCTTC. Protein: CASSYSHRGSSGYTF.

This clone was seen a handful of times. V usage is TRBV19 and J usage is TRBJ1-3; D gene uncertain. Between the trimmed V and J ends, which lost 9 bases and 2 bases, there was a span of 11 bases. This CDR3 has 13 amino acids. Germline lookup yields CDR1 LNHDA and CDR2 SQIVND (reference sequence). The chain's CDR3 is CASPAPPGNTIYF. The CDR3, as DNA: TGTGCCAGCCCCGCTCCCCCTGGAAACACCATATATTTT. Using reference TRBV19 and TRBJ1-3 for the parts outside the CDR3, the full variable domain is DGGITQSPKYLFRKEGQNVTLSCEQNLNHDAMYWYRQDPGQGLRLIYYSQIVNDFQKGDIAEGYSVSREKKESFPLTVTSAQKNPTAFYLCASPAPPGNTIYFGEGSWLTVV.

V usage is TRBV7-3 and J usage is TRBJ1-1; no clear D gene. Trimming left V 5 bases short and J 0 bases short, with 7 bases between. The CDR3 is made up of 13 amino acids. Germline V gives CDR1 SGHTA, CDR2 FQGTGA. The CDR3 nucleotides read TGTGCCAGCAGCCCTATCATGAACACTGAAGCTTTCTTT. Amino acid sequence: CASSPIMNTEAFF. Full variable domain (outside the CDR3, taken from reference TRBV7-3 and TRBJ1-1): GAGVSQTPSNKVTEKGKYVELRCDPISGHTALYWYRQSLGQGPEFLIYFQGTGAADDSGLPNDRFFAVRPEGSVSTLKIQRTERGDSAVYLCASSPIMNTEAFFGQGTRLTVV.

Worth noting for this clone: The conserved phenylalanine or tryptophan is not found at the CDR3 terminus, so this likely reflects a read error. The genes are TRBV7-6 and TRBJ1-2; no firm D call. CDR1 SGHVS and CDR2 FNYEAQ come from the germline V gene. The length of the CDR3 is 16 residues. The germline V and J ends were trimmed by 5 bases and 0 bases, with 16 bases remaining between them. The CDR3 region has the DNA TGTGCCAGCAGCCTATCGGAGGCTGTATCTAACTATGGCTACACCCTC. It codes for CASSLSEAVSNYGYTL.

The rearrangement uses TRBV28 and TRBJ1-5, with 8 bases lining up with TRBD1. The CDR3 loop spans 13 amino acids. The trim removed 9 bases at V and 10 bases at J, leaving 11 bases unmatched. The germline CDR1 and CDR2 sequences are MDHEN and SYDVKM. CDR3 coding DNA: TGTGCCAGTCCCGGACAGGGCGGATTTCCCCAGCATTTT. This translates into CASPGQGGFPQHF.